This T cell receptor beta chain was retrieved from a study of OX40 agonist ivuxolimab in advanced cancers. There are 13 residues in the CDR3. Per the germline V gene, CDR1 is SEHNR and CDR2 is FQNEAQ (reference sequence). Unmatched junction bases numbered 3, after V lost 5 bases and J lost 4 bases. The sample holds a few counts of this clone. Here immunoSEQ multiplex PCR was the method, and the copy in TCRdb shows in-frame clones only, minus some. The sample has about 14,000 clones, about two thirds seen once. This clonotype originated in an adult with an advanced solid tumor such as melanoma, head and neck, liver or kidney cancer. V usage is TRBV7-9 and J usage is TRBJ1-1, with TRBD1 identical over 8 bases. The material sequenced was CD4+ or CD8+ T cells sorted from blood, taken in a trial of the OX40 agonist ivuxolimab. CDR3 amino acids: CASSPGQGTEAFF. DNA of the CDR3: TGTGCCAGCAGCCCCGGACAGGGCACTGAAGCTTTCTTT.